A selection of T cell receptor beta chains follows, all from one sample in a study of regulatory T cells in long-lasting Graves disease. TCRdb called the multiplex PCR reads again in MiXCR, with one record for every CDR3 protein. Of 350,000 to 550,000 distinct CDR3 sequences detected, around 15% appear once; the ten largest clones hold 20% to 25%. The sample was also reused in another study, on T cells in Graves' hyperthyroidism and ophthalmopathy.

The material was peripheral blood mononuclear cells (PBMCs), obtained at new diagnosis, from a patient treated with antithyroid drugs. All receptors derive from a woman aged 18-29 years with Graves disease. Both conserved end residues are part of each CDR3. A D gene is named only where the DNA matches it firmly. Size is omitted from some rows. Given values are once, few, many or a class for expanded clones.

J gene: TRBJ2-5; D gene: TRBD2; V gene: TRBV6-5; clone size: -; CDR3 DNA: TGTGCCAGCAGTTACTTAGCGGGAGCAGCGGAGACCCAGTACTTC; CDR3 protein: CASSYLAGAAETQYF
J gene: TRBJ2-7; D gene: -; V gene: TRBV12-3/TRBV12-4; clone size: few; CDR3 DNA: TGTGCCAGCAGTTTTATTGGGGTCTACTACGAGCAGTACTTC; CDR3 protein: CASSFIGVYYEQYF
J gene: TRBJ1-5; D gene: -; V gene: TRBV18; clone size: few; CDR3 DNA: TGTGCCAGCTCACCTACGGAGTCAGCTAATCAGCCCCAGCATTTT; CDR3 protein: CASSPTESANQPQHF
J gene: TRBJ2-1; D gene: TRBD1; V gene: TRBV19; clone size: many; CDR3 DNA: TGTGCCAGTAGTTCCTGGACAGGGGGCGCGTCAAATGAGCAGTTCTTC; CDR3 protein: CASSSWTGGASNEQFF
J gene: TRBJ2-7; D gene: TRBD2; V gene: TRBV18; clone size: -; CDR3 DNA: TGTGCCAGCTCACCACGGGGGACTAGCGGTGGCGAGCAGTACTTC; CDR3 protein: CASSPRGTSGGEQYF
J gene: TRBJ1-2; D gene: -; V gene: TRBV28; clone size: few; CDR3 DNA: TGTGCCAGCCAGGGGCGCTCTCGTGGCTACACCTTC; CDR3 protein: CASQGRSRGYTF
J gene: TRBJ2-7; D gene: TRBD2; V gene: TRBV20-1; clone size: few; CDR3 DNA: TGCAGTGCTAGGGGACTAGTTCCCGACGGACAGTACTTC; CDR3 protein: CSARGLVPDGQYF
J gene: TRBJ2-7; D gene: TRBD1; V gene: TRBV20-1; clone size: many; CDR3 DNA: TGCAGTGCTCGACCCTTTGGAAGGGGGCTGGGCTACGAGCAGTACTTC; CDR3 protein: CSARPFGRGLGYEQYF
J gene: TRBJ1-1; D gene: -; V gene: TRBV18; clone size: many; CDR3 DNA: TGTGCCAGCTCACCACCTTCTTTAAAGGCCGAAGCTTTCTTT; CDR3 protein: CASSPPSLKAEAFF
J gene: TRBJ2-1; D gene: -; V gene: TRBV11-3; clone size: -; CDR3 DNA: TGTGCCAGCAGCTCCCGACTAGTGTCCTACAATGAGCAGTTCTTC; CDR3 protein: CASSSRLVSYNEQFF
J gene: TRBJ2-7; D gene: -; V gene: TRBV19; clone size: many; CDR3 DNA: TGTGCCAGTAGTATGATGGGGGGCGATTACGAGCAGTACTTC; CDR3 protein: CASSMMGGDYEQYF
J gene: TRBJ2-1; D gene: -; V gene: TRBV15; clone size: many; CDR3 DNA: TGTGCCACCAGCAGAGAGGTTCACAATGAGCAGTTCTTC; CDR3 protein: CATSREVHNEQFF
J gene: TRBJ1-1; D gene: TRBD1; V gene: TRBV29-1; clone size: many; CDR3 DNA: TGCAGCGTTGCGGAAAAACAGGGGGCTGGTGAAGCTTTCTTT; CDR3 protein: CSVAEKQGAGEAFF
J gene: TRBJ1-5; D gene: -; V gene: TRBV2; clone size: many; CDR3 DNA: TGTGCCAGCAGTGAAGTATGGCAAAATCAGCCCCAGCATTTT; CDR3 protein: CASSEVWQNQPQHF
J gene: TRBJ1-2; D gene: TRBD1; V gene: TRBV20-1; clone size: few; CDR3 DNA: TGCAGTGCTAGAGAGGAGGGGGCCAACTATGGCTACACCTTC; CDR3 protein: CSAREEGANYGYTF
J gene: TRBJ2-1; D gene: TRBD2; V gene: TRBV28; clone size: many; CDR3 DNA: TGTGCCAGCAGTTCAAGCGGGAGGGTAGGGGAGCAGTTCTTC; CDR3 protein: CASSSSGRVGEQFF
J gene: TRBJ1-2; D gene: -; V gene: TRBV28; clone size: many; CDR3 DNA: TGTGCCAGCAGTTCCACGCTACTGCCGTATGGCTACACCTTC; CDR3 protein: CASSSTLLPYGYTF
J gene: TRBJ2-7; D gene: -; V gene: TRBV5-4; clone size: -; CDR3 DNA: TGTGCCAGCAGCAACCGCCGGGACCGAAAGTACGAGCAGTACTTC; CDR3 protein: CASSNRRDRKYEQYF
J gene: TRBJ1-1; D gene: -; V gene: TRBV6-5; clone size: -; CDR3 DNA: TGTGCCAGCAGTTACGGGCTTGGGGGCCTTGAAGCTTTCTTT; CDR3 protein: CASSYGLGGLEAFF
J gene: TRBJ2-2; D gene: -; V gene: TRBV12-3/TRBV12-4; clone size: few; CDR3 DNA: TGTGCCAGCAGGGACCTTGGGGGTACCGGGGAGCTGTTTTTT; CDR3 protein: CASRDLGGTGELFF
J gene: TRBJ2-1; D gene: TRBD2; V gene: TRBV20-1; clone size: many; CDR3 DNA: TGCAGTGCTAGCTTACTAAATGGCGGGAGGGGGGATAGGTTCTTC; CDR3 protein: CSASLLNGGRGDRFF
J gene: TRBJ2-3; D gene: -; V gene: TRBV5-1; clone size: many; CDR3 DNA: TGTGCCAGCAGCCCAAGCCGGGGCACAGATACGCAGTATTTT; CDR3 protein: CASSPSRGTDTQYF
J gene: TRBJ2-2; D gene: -; V gene: TRBV7-8; clone size: many; CDR3 DNA: TGTGCCAGCAGCTTGTTCGCGAGGACAGCGGACACCGGGGAGCTGTTTTTT; CDR3 protein: CASSLFARTADTGELFF
J gene: TRBJ1-6; D gene: -; V gene: TRBV27; clone size: few; CDR3 DNA: TGTGCCAGCAGTTTCCGGGAAATAAATTCACCCCTCCACTTT; CDR3 protein: CASSFREINSPLHF
J gene: TRBJ2-1; D gene: TRBD1; V gene: TRBV5-1; clone size: many; CDR3 DNA: TGCGCCAGCAGCGGAACAGGGGGCGCCTCCTACAATGAGCAGTTCTTC; CDR3 protein: CASSGTGGASYNEQFF
J gene: TRBJ2-3; D gene: TRBD2; V gene: TRBV27; clone size: few; CDR3 DNA: TGTGCCAGCAGTTTATCGGCGGTAGCGGGAACTAGCACAGATACGCAGTATTTT; CDR3 protein: CASSLSAVAGTSTDTQYF
J gene: TRBJ1-1; D gene: TRBD1; V gene: TRBV27; clone size: -; CDR3 DNA: TGTGCCAGCAGAACGACAGGGATAAAGACTGAAGCTTTCTTT; CDR3 protein: CASRTTGIKTEAFF
J gene: TRBJ2-1; D gene: -; V gene: TRBV19; clone size: few; CDR3 DNA: TGTGCCAGTAGTATAGTCCCCTGGGATGAGCAGTTCTTC; CDR3 protein: CASSIVPWDEQFF
J gene: TRBJ1-4; D gene: -; V gene: TRBV2; clone size: many; CDR3 DNA: TGTGCCAGCAGACCCGGCCGTAATGAAAAACTGTTTTTT; CDR3 protein: CASRPGRNEKLFF
J gene: TRBJ2-3; D gene: -; V gene: TRBV6-2/TRBV6-3; clone size: few; CDR3 DNA: TGTGCCAGCAAGTTGAACTCAGATACGCAGTATTTT; CDR3 protein: CASKLNSDTQYF
J gene: TRBJ1-1; D gene: -; V gene: TRBV28; clone size: many; CDR3 DNA: TGTGCCAGCAGCTATCGGGTCAAGAACACTGAAGCTTTCTTT; CDR3 protein: CASSYRVKNTEAFF
J gene: TRBJ2-7; D gene: -; V gene: TRBV28; clone size: few; CDR3 DNA: TGTGCCAGCAACACCGGCCGGGCCTACGAGCAGTACTTC; CDR3 protein: CASNTGRAYEQYF
J gene: TRBJ1-2; D gene: TRBD1; V gene: TRBV6-1; clone size: few; CDR3 DNA: TGTGCCAGCAGGAGACAACAGGGGTTCCTCTCTAACTATGGCTACACCTTC; CDR3 protein: CASRRQQGFLSNYGYTF
J gene: TRBJ2-1; D gene: -; V gene: TRBV29-1; clone size: many; CDR3 DNA: TGCAGCGTTGTCCTCTTGTGGGTTGGTGAGCAGTTCTTC; CDR3 protein: CSVVLLWVGEQFF
J gene: TRBJ2-3; D gene: TRBD2; V gene: TRBV9; clone size: few; CDR3 DNA: TGTGCCAGCAGCGTAGAGGTAGCGGGAGTGAAAGATACGCAGTATTTT; CDR3 protein: CASSVEVAGVKDTQYF
J gene: TRBJ2-1; D gene: -; V gene: TRBV6-2/TRBV6-3; clone size: many; CDR3 DNA: TGTGCCAGCAGTTACGCGGCGGAGCCCTACAATGAGCAGTTCTTC; CDR3 protein: CASSYAAEPYNEQFF